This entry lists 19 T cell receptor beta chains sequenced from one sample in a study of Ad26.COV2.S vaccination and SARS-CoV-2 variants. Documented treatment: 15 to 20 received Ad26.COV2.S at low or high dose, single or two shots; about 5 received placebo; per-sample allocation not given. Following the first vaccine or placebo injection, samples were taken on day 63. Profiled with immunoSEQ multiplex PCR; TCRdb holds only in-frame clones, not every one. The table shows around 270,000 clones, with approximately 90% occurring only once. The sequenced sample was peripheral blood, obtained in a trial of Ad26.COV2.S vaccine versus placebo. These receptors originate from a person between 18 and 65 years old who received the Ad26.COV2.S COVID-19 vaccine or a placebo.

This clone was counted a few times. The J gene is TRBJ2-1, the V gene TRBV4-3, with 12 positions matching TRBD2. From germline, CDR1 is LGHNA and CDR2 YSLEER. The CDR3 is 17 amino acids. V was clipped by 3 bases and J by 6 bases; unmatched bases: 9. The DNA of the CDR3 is TGCGCCAGCAGCCACGTCGGGACTAGCGGGCCTATCAATGAGCAGTTCTTC. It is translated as CASSHVGTSGPINEQFF.

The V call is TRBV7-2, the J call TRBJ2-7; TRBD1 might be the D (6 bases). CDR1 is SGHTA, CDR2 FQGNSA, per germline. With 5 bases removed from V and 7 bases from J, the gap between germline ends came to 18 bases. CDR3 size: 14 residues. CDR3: CASSTEGTLGEQYF. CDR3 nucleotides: TGTGCCAGCAGCACAGAGGGGACACTGGGAGAGCAGTACTTC.

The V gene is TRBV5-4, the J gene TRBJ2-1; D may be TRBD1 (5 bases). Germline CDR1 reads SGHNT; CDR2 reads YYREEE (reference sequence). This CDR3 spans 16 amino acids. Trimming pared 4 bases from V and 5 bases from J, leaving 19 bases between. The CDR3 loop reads CASSPPGIGRNNEQFF. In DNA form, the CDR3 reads TGTGCCAGCAGCCCCCCAGGGATAGGAAGAAACAATGAGCAGTTCTTC.

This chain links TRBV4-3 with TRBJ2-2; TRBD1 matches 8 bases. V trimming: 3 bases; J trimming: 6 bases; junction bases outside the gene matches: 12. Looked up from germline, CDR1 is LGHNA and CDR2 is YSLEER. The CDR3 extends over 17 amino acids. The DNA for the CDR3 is TGCGCCAGCAGCCAGCACCCCCAGGGGGCAACGGCCGGGGAGCTGTTTTTT. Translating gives CASSQHPQGATAGELFF.

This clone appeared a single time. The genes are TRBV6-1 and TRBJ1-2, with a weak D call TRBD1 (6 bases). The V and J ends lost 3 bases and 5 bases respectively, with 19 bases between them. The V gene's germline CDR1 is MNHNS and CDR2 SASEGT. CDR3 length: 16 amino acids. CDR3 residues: CASSDRGQGRGYGYTF. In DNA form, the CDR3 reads TGTGCCAGCAGTGATCGCGGCCAGGGGCGGGGGTATGGCTACACCTTC.

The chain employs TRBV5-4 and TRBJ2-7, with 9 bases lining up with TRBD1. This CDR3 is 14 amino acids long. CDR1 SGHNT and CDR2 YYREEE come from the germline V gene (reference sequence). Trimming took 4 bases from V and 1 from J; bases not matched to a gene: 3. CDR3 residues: CASSAGQGSYEQYF. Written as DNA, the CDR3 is TGTGCCAGCAGCGCGGGACAGGGATCCTACGAGCAGTACTTC.

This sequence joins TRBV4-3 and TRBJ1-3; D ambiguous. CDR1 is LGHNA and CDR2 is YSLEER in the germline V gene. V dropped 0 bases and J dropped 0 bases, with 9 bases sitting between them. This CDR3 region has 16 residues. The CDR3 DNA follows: TGCGCCAGCAGCCAAGATTTGGGGATCTCTGGAAACACCATATATTTT. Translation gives CASSQDLGISGNTIYF.

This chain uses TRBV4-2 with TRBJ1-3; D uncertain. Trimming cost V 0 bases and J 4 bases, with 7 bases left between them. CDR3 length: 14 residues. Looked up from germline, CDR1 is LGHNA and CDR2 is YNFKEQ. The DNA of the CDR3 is TGTGCCAGCAGCCAAGAGGTCTTGGGAAACACCATATATTTT. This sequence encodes CASSQEVLGNTIYF.

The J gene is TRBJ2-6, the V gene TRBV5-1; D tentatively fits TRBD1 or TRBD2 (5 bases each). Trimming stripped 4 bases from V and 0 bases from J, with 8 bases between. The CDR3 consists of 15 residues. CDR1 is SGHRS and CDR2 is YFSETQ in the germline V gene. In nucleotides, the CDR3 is TGCGCCAGCAGCCTGGGGGACTCTGGGGCCAACGTCCTGACTTTC. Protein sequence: CASSLGDSGANVLTF.

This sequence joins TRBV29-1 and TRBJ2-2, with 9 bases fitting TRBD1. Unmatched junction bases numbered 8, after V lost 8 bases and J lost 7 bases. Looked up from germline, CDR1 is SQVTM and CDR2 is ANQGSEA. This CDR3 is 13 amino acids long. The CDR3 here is CSRGTGWHGELFF. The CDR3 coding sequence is TGCAGCCGTGGGACAGGGTGGCACGGGGAGCTGTTTTTT.

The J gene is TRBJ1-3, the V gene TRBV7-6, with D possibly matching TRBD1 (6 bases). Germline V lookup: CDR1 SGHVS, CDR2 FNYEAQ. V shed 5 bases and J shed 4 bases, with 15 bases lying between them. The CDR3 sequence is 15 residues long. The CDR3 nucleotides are TGTGCCAGCAGCCGCGGGGGGGCAAGGGGAAACACCATATATTTT. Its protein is CASSRGGARGNTIYF.

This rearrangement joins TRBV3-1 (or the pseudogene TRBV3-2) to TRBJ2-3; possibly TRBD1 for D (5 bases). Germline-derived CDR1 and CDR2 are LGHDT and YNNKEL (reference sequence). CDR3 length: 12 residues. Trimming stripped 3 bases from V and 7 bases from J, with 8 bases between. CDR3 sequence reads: CASSQAGNTQYF. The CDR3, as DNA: TGTGCCAGCAGCCAGGCAGGGAATACGCAGTATTTT.

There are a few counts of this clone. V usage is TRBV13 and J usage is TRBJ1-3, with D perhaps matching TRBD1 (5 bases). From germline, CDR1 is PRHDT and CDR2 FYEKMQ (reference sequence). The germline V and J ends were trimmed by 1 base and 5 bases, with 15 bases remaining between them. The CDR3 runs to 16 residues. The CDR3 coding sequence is TGTGCCAGCAGCTTAGCTGTGGGAGGGGAACGAAACACCATATATTTT. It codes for CASSLAVGGERNTIYF.

In nucleotides, the CDR3 is TGTGCCAGCAGTGAACCGACCGGGACAGGGGCCGATGGCTACACCTTC. Residues: CASSEPTGTGADGYTF. This chain joins TRBV2 and TRBJ1-2; 10 bases match TRBD1. The ends lost 2 bases at V and 6 bases at J; junction bases unmatched: 9. CDR1 SNHLY and CDR2 FYNNEI come from the germline V gene. The CDR3 length is 16 residues. The whole variable domain, filled in from reference TRBV2 and TRBJ1-2, reads EPEVTQTPSHQVTQMGQEVILRCVPISNHLYFYWYRQILGQKVEFLVSFYNNEISEKSEIFDDQFSVERPDGSNFTLKIRSTKLEDSAMYFCASSEPTGTGADGYTFGSGTRLTVV.

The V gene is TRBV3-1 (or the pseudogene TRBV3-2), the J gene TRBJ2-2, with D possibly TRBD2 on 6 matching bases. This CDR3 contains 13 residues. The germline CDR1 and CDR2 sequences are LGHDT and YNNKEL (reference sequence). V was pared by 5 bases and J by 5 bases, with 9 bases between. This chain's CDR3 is CASSYLATGELFF. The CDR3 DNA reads TGTGCCAGCAGCTATCTAGCGACCGGGGAGCTGTTTTTT.

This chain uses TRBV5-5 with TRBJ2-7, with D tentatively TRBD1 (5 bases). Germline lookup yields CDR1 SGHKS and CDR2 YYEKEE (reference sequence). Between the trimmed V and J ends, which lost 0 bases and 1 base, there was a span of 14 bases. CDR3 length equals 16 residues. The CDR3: CASSLGWGMVSYEQYV. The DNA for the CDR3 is TGTGCCAGCAGCTTGGGCTGGGGCATGGTATCCTACGAGCAGTACGTC.

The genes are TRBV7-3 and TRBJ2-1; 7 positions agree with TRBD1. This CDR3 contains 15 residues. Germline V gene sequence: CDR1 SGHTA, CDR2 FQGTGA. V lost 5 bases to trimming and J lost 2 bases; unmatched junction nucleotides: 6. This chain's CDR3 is CASSLGQGAYNEQFF. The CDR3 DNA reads TGTGCCAGCAGCCTGGGGCAGGGGGCCTACAATGAGCAGTTCTTC.

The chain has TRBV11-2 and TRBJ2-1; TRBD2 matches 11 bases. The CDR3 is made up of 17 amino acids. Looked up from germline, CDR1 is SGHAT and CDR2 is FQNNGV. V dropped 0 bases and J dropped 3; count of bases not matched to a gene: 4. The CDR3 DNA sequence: TGTGCCAGCAGCTTAGACGGACTAGCGGGCAACTACAATGAGCAGTTCTTC. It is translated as CASSLDGLAGNYNEQFF.

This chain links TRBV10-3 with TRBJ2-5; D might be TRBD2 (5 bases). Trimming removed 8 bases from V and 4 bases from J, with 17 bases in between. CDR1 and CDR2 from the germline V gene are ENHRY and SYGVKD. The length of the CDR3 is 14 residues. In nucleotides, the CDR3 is TGTGCCATCCGAAAGGAGGCAGCCGGAGAGACCCAGTACTTC. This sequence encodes CAIRKEAAGETQYF.